The 30 T cell receptor beta chains in this list originate from one sample, sequenced in a study of CD8 T cells in Susac syndrome. With random hexamers, reverse transcription was performed on 0.5 to 1 ug of RNA. Via MiXCR, TCRdb re-called the immunoSEQ multiplex PCR reads, giving one row per CDR3 protein. The profile covers more than 250,000 distinct CDR3 sequences, with under 95% appearing a single time and about 0.07% taken by the ten largest. Material for sequencing was CD4+ T cells from PBMCs. These receptors were obtained from a human donor with multiple sclerosis.

This clonotype has a single count. The CDR3 protein is CASILRGMGSSGYTF. The CDR3 coding sequence is TGTGCCAGCATCCTGCGGGGGATGGGTTCTTCTGGCTACACCTTC. The chain couples TRBV7-2 to TRBJ1-2, with a tentative D call TRBD1 (5 bases). The germline CDR1 and CDR2 sequences are SGHTA and FQGNSA. The CDR3 extends over 15 amino acids. Between the trimmed V and J ends, which lost 7 bases and 7 bases, there was a span of 22 bases.

V is TRBV18 and J is TRBJ1-2, with TRBD1 matching over 10 bases. Looked up from germline, CDR1 is KGHSH and CDR2 is LQKENI. The trim removed 3 bases at V and 12 bases at J, leaving 7 bases unmatched. The CDR3 consists of 13 residues. The CDR3 DNA follows: TGTGCCAGCTCACCTACCCAGGACAGGGGGGACACCTTC. This sequence encodes CASSPTQDRGDTF.

V gene TRBV29-1 combines with J gene TRBJ2-3; 14 bases match TRBD2. The CDR3 is 14 residues long. The ends lost 6 bases at V and 5 bases at J; junction bases unmatched: 4. CDR1 is SQVTM and CDR2 is ANQGSEA in the germline V gene. The CDR3 spells CSVETSGGEDTQYF. The CDR3 coding sequence is TGCAGCGTCGAGACTAGCGGGGGGGAAGATACGCAGTATTTT.

This clonotype was picked up one time. In DNA, the CDR3 is TGCAGTGCTAGAGATGTGTGGAGCTATAGCAATCAGCCCCAGCATTTT. Amino acids: CSARDVWSYSNQPQHF. This chain uses TRBV20-1 with TRBJ1-5; D call uncertain. The CDR3 totals 16 residues. Trimming removed 0 bases from V and 0 bases from J, with 12 bases in between. Germline CDR1 and CDR2: DFQATT and SNEGSKA (reference sequence).

The V and J genes are TRBV2 and TRBJ2-7; TRBD2 is a possible D gene (7 bases). CDR1 SNHLY and CDR2 FYNNEI come from the germline V gene. The ends were cut back, 1 base at V and 6 bases at J, with 22 bases in the middle. The CDR3 runs to 17 residues. The CDR3 DNA reads TGTGCCAGCAGTGAAGGTAGGCGGGGGCCCTTTAGCGGCGAGCAGTACTTC. Translation gives CASSEGRRGPFSGEQYF. Full variable domain (missing parts from reference TRBV2 and TRBJ2-7): EPEVTQTPSHQVTQMGQEVILRCVPISNHLYFYWYRQILGQKVEFLVSFYNNEISEKSEIFDDQFSVERPDGSNFTLKIRSTKLEDSAMYFCASSEGRRGPFSGEQYFGPGTRLTVT.

The chain uses TRBV19 and TRBJ1-1; 11 bases line up with TRBD1. The CDR3 length is 15 residues. With V trimmed by 4 bases and J by 6 bases, 7 bases remained unmatched. From germline, CDR1 is LNHDA and CDR2 SQIVND (reference sequence). The chain's CDR3 is CASSTPSGQGAEAFF. CDR3 sequence (DNA): TGTGCCAGTAGTACCCCGTCGGGACAGGGGGCTGAAGCTTTCTTT. Full variable domain (rest looked up from reference TRBV19 and TRBJ1-1): DGGITQSPKYLFRKEGQNVTLSCEQNLNHDAMYWYRQDPGQGLRLIYYSQIVNDFQKGDIAEGYSVSREKKESFPLTVTSAQKNPTAFYLCASSTPSGQGAEAFFGQGTRLTVV.

This sequence joins TRBV3-1 and TRBJ2-2; no definite D call. CDR1 LGHDT and CDR2 YNNKEL come from the germline V gene (reference sequence). CDR3 length: 13 residues. V was clipped by 4 bases and J by 4 bases, with 7 bases between them. The CDR3 protein is CASSRLGTGELFF. The CDR3 nucleotides are TGTGCCAGCAGCCGCCTGGGCACCGGGGAGCTGTTTTTT.

DNA for the CDR3: TGTGCCAGCAGTACAGGCTCAGATACGCAGTATTTT. It is translated as CASSTGSDTQYF. The chain is built from TRBV7-9 and TRBJ2-3, with D possibly TRBD1 on 5 matching bases. The CDR3 totals 12 residues. V was cut by 6 bases and J by 4 bases, with 8 bases left in between. The germline gives CDR1 SEHNR, CDR2 FQNEAQ (reference sequence).

The genes are TRBV4-1 and TRBJ1-5; tentative D call: TRBD1 (6 bases). Germline V gives CDR1 MGHRA, CDR2 YSYEKL. Trimming removed 2 bases from V and 1 base from J, with 15 bases in between. This CDR3 has 17 amino acids. In DNA form, the CDR3 reads TGCGCCAGCAGCCAATCGACCCATGGACAGAGCAATCAGCCCCAGCATTTT. It is translated as CASSQSTHGQSNQPQHF.

The V and J genes are TRBV5-1 and TRBJ2-2; 7 nucleotides match TRBD1. This CDR3 spans 14 amino acids. V lost 4 bases, J lost 6 bases, and 6 bases stayed unmatched. Germline assignment: CDR1 SGHRS and CDR2 YFSETQ. The CDR3, as DNA: TGCGCCAGCAGCCGTTCAACAGGGGCCGGGGAGCTGTTTTTT. Translated: CASSRSTGAGELFF.

The chain uses TRBV10-3 and TRBJ1-5, with D perhaps TRBD1 (6 bases). Germline CDR1 ENHRY, CDR2 SYGVKD. The CDR3 has 13 residues. With 6 bases removed from V and 2 bases from J, the gap between germline ends came to 8 bases. The CDR3 DNA follows: TGTGCCATCAGGGCAGGGGGCAATCAGCCCCAGCATTTT. It specifies CAIRAGGNQPQHF.

The rearrangement joins TRBV12-3 or TRBV12-4 to TRBJ1-5; D is perhaps TRBD1 (6 bases). This CDR3 has 17 amino acids. V shed 6 bases and J shed 4 bases, with 22 bases lying between them. The DNA of the CDR3 is TGTGCCAGCAGCTACAACACCCTTCTGGACAGAAATCAGCCCCAGCATTTT. Translation gives CASSYNTLLDRNQPQHF.

This chain joins TRBV19 and TRBJ2-2; D might be TRBD1 (6 bases). The V end lost 6 bases, the J end lost 6 bases, and 14 bases lay between the germline ends. CDR3 length: 14 residues. The germline V gene encodes CDR1 LNHDA and CDR2 SQIVND (reference sequence). The CDR3 DNA is TGTGCCAGTAGACCGTGGACAGACCCCGGGGAGCTGTTTTTT. Protein product: CASRPWTDPGELFF.

The V and J genes are TRBV6-2 or TRBV6-3 and TRBJ2-5; D possibly corresponds to TRBD2 (5 bases). The CDR3 loop spans 13 amino acids. The germline V gene encodes CDR1 MNHEY and CDR2 SVGEGT. Trimming shortened V by 5 bases and J by 9 bases, and 16 bases separated the two germline ends. CDR3 sequence reads: CASSPEATRAQYF. The CDR3, as DNA: TGTGCCAGCAGTCCGGAAGCGACGAGGGCCCAGTACTTC.

The V gene is TRBV19, the J gene TRBJ1-1; D unclear. The CDR3 is 12 amino acids. V was pared by 7 bases and J by 2 bases, with 8 bases between. Germline CDR1 and CDR2: LNHDA and SQIVND (reference sequence). CDR3 coding DNA: TGTGCCAGTACCGCAGGAAACACTGAAGCTTTCTTT. Translation gives CASTAGNTEAFF.

The chain is built from TRBV29-1 and TRBJ2-7; no clear D. Germline V gene sequence: CDR1 SQVTM, CDR2 ANQGSEA. The ends were cut back, 1 base at V and 2 bases at J, with 6 bases in the middle. This CDR3 comprises 12 residues. CDR3 residues: CSVEGQAYEQYF. The DNA for the CDR3 is TGCAGCGTTGAAGGGCAAGCCTACGAGCAGTACTTC.

The chain recombines TRBV7-3 with TRBJ2-3; TRBD2 matches 7 bases. Germline trimming cut 5 bases from V and 6 bases from J; bases unmatched to any gene: 11. Germline CDR1 SGHTA, CDR2 FQGTGA. There are 15 residues in the CDR3. This chain's CDR3 is CASSLERGLGDTQYF. CDR3 sequence (DNA): TGTGCCAGCAGCCTCGAGCGGGGTCTTGGGGATACGCAGTATTTT.

V is TRBV30 and J is TRBJ2-2, with D possibly TRBD2 on 5 matching bases. The CDR3 loop spans 18 amino acids. Trimming left V 3 bases short and J 0 bases short, with 20 bases between. The germline V gene has CDR1 GTSNPN and CDR2 SVGIG (reference sequence). CDR3 protein: CAWRTGFVAIANTGELFF. Here the CDR3 DNA reads TGTGCCTGGAGAACGGGGTTCGTAGCTATCGCGAACACCGGGGAGCTGTTTTTT.

This chain connects TRBV12-3 or TRBV12-4 to TRBJ1-2; TRBD1 agrees at 8 bases. V shed 4 bases and J 1 base; nucleotides not matched to a gene: 5. The CDR3 is 15 amino acids. CDR3 sequence (DNA): TGTGCCAGCAGTTCCCGGACAGGGCTTAACTATGGCTACACCTTC. Translated: CASSSRTGLNYGYTF.

The rearrangement links TRBV3-1 to TRBJ2-7; 11 bases are a match to TRBD2. CDR1 is LGHDT and CDR2 is YNNKEL in the germline V gene (reference sequence). The CDR3 length is 16 residues. After removal of 1 base from V and 3 bases from J, the junction contained 5 bases not matched to a gene. In DNA, the CDR3 is TGTGCCAGCAGCCAAGGACTAGCGGGAAACTTCTACGAGCAGTACTTC. Translating gives CASSQGLAGNFYEQYF.

The genes are TRBV10-3 and TRBJ2-7; TRBD1 agrees at 7 bases. After removal of 0 bases from V and 6 bases from J, the junction contained 20 bases not matched to a gene. This CDR3 comprises 19 residues. CDR1 ENHRY and CDR2 SYGVKD come from the germline V gene. The CDR3 loop reads CAISESPLRRQGRQGEQYF. CDR3 nucleotide sequence: TGTGCCATCAGTGAGTCACCACTAAGACGACAGGGAAGGCAGGGCGAGCAGTACTTC.

This clonotype has just one count. The V call is TRBV2, the J call TRBJ1-1; D is perhaps TRBD1 (5 bases). The V end lost 5 bases, the J end lost 1 base, and 14 bases lay between the germline ends. This CDR3 is built from 15 residues. Germline V gene lookup returns CDR1 SNHLY and CDR2 FYNNEI. CDR3 DNA: TGTGCCAGCAGTCCCCAGGGATGGGGGAACACTGAAGCTTTCTTT. This translates into CASSPQGWGNTEAFF.

This sequence joins TRBV3-1 and TRBJ2-7; 8 positions agree with TRBD1. Germline CDR1 is LGHDT and CDR2 is YNNKEL (reference sequence). The trim removed 3 bases at V and 5 bases at J, leaving 6 bases unmatched. The CDR3 runs 14 residues. The CDR3 here is CASSHLQGGNEQYF. In DNA form, the CDR3 reads TGTGCCAGCAGCCACTTACAGGGGGGTAACGAGCAGTACTTC.

J is TRBJ2-1 and V is TRBV24-1, with TRBD2 identical over 11 bases. Germline CDR1 is KGHDR and CDR2 is SFDVKD. The CDR3 totals 14 residues. The J segment lost 7 bases and the V segment lost 9 bases, leaving 7 bases of the junction unmatched. This CDR3 is CATQLAGGPNEQFF. The CDR3 bases are TGTGCCACCCAATTAGCGGGGGGGCCAAATGAGCAGTTCTTC.

The chain uses TRBV29-1 and TRBJ2-3; no reliable D call. There are 13 residues in the CDR3. V was cut by 4 bases and J by 1 base, with 9 bases left in between. The germline gives CDR1 SQVTM, CDR2 ANQGSEA. CDR3 coding DNA: TGCAGCGTTGTTGTAAGCGGCACAGATACGCAGTATTTT. As protein: CSVVVSGTDTQYF.

In DNA, the CDR3 is TGCAGTGCTCAAAGGACAGGGAGGTCCGAGCAGTACTTC. Amino acid sequence: CSAQRTGRSEQYF. This rearrangement joins TRBV20-1 to TRBJ2-7; TRBD1 matches 8 bases. The CDR3 length is 13 residues. The V gene end was trimmed by 5 bases and the J gene end by 6 bases; junction bases not matched to a gene: 9. Germline V gene lookup returns CDR1 DFQATT and CDR2 SNEGSKA (reference sequence).

This clonotype was detected once. This chain links TRBV19 with TRBJ1-5; unclear D gene. Trimming left V 5 bases short and J 2 bases short, with 13 bases between. The CDR3 sequence is 15 residues long. CDR1 and CDR2 from the germline V gene are LNHDA and SQIVND (reference sequence). CDR3 nucleotide sequence: TGTGCCAGTAGTCCCCTCCGGGCGGGCAATCAGCCCCAGCATTTT. Amino acid sequence: CASSPLRAGNQPQHF.

The sample holds one count of this clonotype. The V call is TRBV27, the J call TRBJ1-5; tentatively, D is TRBD1 (5 bases). The CDR3 is 16 amino acids. Germline V gene data show CDR1 as MNHEY and CDR2 as SMNVEV (reference sequence). V shed 6 bases and J shed 0 bases, with 15 bases lying between them. This chain's CDR3 is CASRQGTVNSNQPQHF. As DNA, the CDR3 is TGTGCCAGCAGACAAGGGACGGTGAATAGCAATCAGCCCCAGCATTTT.

The chain has TRBV4-1 and TRBJ1-1; 7 bases line up with TRBD1. This CDR3 is built from 12 residues. CDR1 is MGHRA, CDR2 YSYEKL, per germline. V was pared by 3 bases and J by 7 bases, with 2 bases of the junction left unmatched. In DNA form, the CDR3 reads TGCGCCAGCAGCCAGCAGGGGGTTGAAGCTTTCTTT. Residues: CASSQQGVEAFF.

The rearrangement uses TRBV12-3 or TRBV12-4 and TRBJ2-2; D remains unclear. V dropped 7 bases and J dropped 0 bases, with 6 bases sitting between them. The CDR3 runs to 13 residues. The CDR3 here is CASTTTNTGELFF. The CDR3 nucleotides are TGTGCCAGCACTACAACGAACACCGGGGAGCTGTTTTTT.